This T cell receptor beta chain was sequenced during a study of blood T cells in healthy people across ages. Broader study findings: PBMCs left unsorted prevented a conclusive naive versus antigen-experienced comparison.

Next came a second PCR, run for about 6 to 12 cycles, which used a sample-barcoded 5' primer along with a J-beta primer mix. TCRdb reanalysed the 5' RACE reads using MiXCR and keeps one entry per CDR3 protein. The sample includes 800,000 to 950,000 distinct CDR3 sequences, about 37% of them seen just once. V was pared by 0 bases and J by 11 bases, with 28 bases between. Per germline, CDR1 LNHNV and CDR2 YYDKDF (reference sequence). CDR3 size: 18 residues. On this clonotype: The antigen remains undetermined.

The sequence came from a young man in good health. This chain uses TRBV15 with TRBJ2-5; D is possibly TRBD2 (6 bases). The sequencing sample was made of blood. CDR3 sequence (DNA): TGTGCCACCAGCAGAGATAGGTGGGAGCGCGGGGATTACAATGAGCAGTACTTC. Protein sequence: CATSRDRWERGDYNEQYF.